This entry features one TCR beta chain sequence. Time point in this sample: 2014-2015 season, 7 days after vaccination. Germline V gene data show CDR1 as SGHRS and CDR2 as YFSETQ. Trimming pared 0 bases from V and 4 bases from J, leaving 14 bases between. The CDR3 is 16 amino acids. This sample was included in a study of follicular helper T cells after annual influenza vaccination. Background on the study: Some donors were sampled over the 2013-2014, 2014-2015 and 2015-2016 vaccinations.

TCRB sequencing was done at Survey resolution level. Here immunoSEQ multiplex PCR was the method, and the copy in TCRdb shows in-frame clones only, minus some. This table has 9,500 to 11,000 clones, around 81% appearing once. The TCR originated in an adult who received the influenza vaccine. Sequences were derived from CXCR5- memory CD4+ T cells sorted from blood, sampled 7 days after influenza vaccination. V gene TRBV5-1 combines with J gene TRBJ1-5, with a possible D match to TRBD1 (5 bases). Here the CDR3 reads CASSLAEQGGNQPQHF. The CDR3 region has the DNA TGCGCCAGCAGCTTGGCCGAGCAGGGCGGTAATCAGCCCCAGCATTTT.